This record covers a single T cell receptor (beta chain). Its antigen remains unknown. Trimming cost V 7 bases and J 0 bases; bases outside gene matches: 19. Germline CDR1 and CDR2: SEHNR and FQNEAQ (reference sequence). This CDR3 has 20 amino acids. Via MiXCR, TCRdb re-called the reads, giving one row per CDR3 protein. The table includes 740,000 or so distinct CDR3 sequences, approximately 40% detected once. These data belong to a study of T cell repertoires in cytomegalovirus infection. Study details: Evidence of both CMV infection and a matching HLA type came from public TCR beta signatures. Study-level results: Summed frequency of shared TCR beta families picked out CMV carriers who also had the relevant HLA. CMV-specific TCR beta clonotypes restricted by HLA-C were the ones dominating the ex vivo response.

The sample comprised PBMCs. The clonotype was recovered from a human donor in good health (CMV status not recorded). Some clones in this sample may be carry-over from other donors' samples. The chain links TRBV7-9 to TRBJ2-3; 10 positions agree with TRBD1. CDR3 in amino acids: CASTPPFRPRQGASTDTQYF. The CDR3 DNA sequence: TGTGCCAGCACTCCTCCCTTCCGCCCCCGACAGGGGGCTAGCACAGATACGCAGTATTTT.